This is a list of T cell receptor beta chains from one sample in a study of cytomegalovirus exposure and HLA in healthy donors. The repertoire was sequenced with immunoSEQ multiplex PCR; TCRdb's copy has only in-frame clones and lacks some. Here the sample spans some 150,000 clones, approximately 85% being singletons. The source material was PBMCs. These receptors were collected from a woman aged 45-59 years in good health and CMV-seropositive. Each CDR3 is given with its conserved first and last residue. The D gene is left open where the match is weak. Size tells how often a clone was seen (once, few, many) or the class of an expanded clone, and some rows leave it out.

D gene,J gene,V gene,CDR3 length,clone size,CDR3 protein,CDR3 DNA
TRBD1,TRBJ2-7,TRBV11-2,19,.,CASSLVIGTGGRLTYEQYF,TGTGCCAGCAGCTTAGTGATTGGGACAGGGGGCCGACTCACCTACGAGCAGTACTTC
TRBD2,TRBJ2-1,TRBV9,16,few,CASSVGLAGVINEQFF,TGTGCCAGCAGCGTCGGGTTAGCGGGAGTCATCAATGAGCAGTTCTTC
TRBD1,TRBJ1-4,TRBV7-9,15,.,CSSSLGDREEEKLFF,TGTTCCAGCAGCTTAGGGGACAGGGAGGAAGAAAAACTGTTTTTT
TRBD1,TRBJ2-1,TRBV19,16,.,CASSISLDRVYNEQFF,TGTGCCAGTAGTATCTCCCTTGACAGGGTCTACAATGAGCAGTTCTTC
.,TRBJ2-1,TRBV29-1,10,.,CSAYANEQFF,TGCAGCGCCTATGCCAATGAGCAGTTCTTC
TRBD1,TRBJ1-1,TRBV7-6,14,.,CASSLTPGQGVAFF,TGTGCCAGCAGCCTCACTCCGGGACAGGGGGTAGCTTTCTTT
TRBD2,TRBJ2-7,TRBV5-1,14,.,CASSLVLAGGEQYF,TGCGCCAGCAGCTTGGTACTAGCGGGGGGAGAGCAGTACTTC
.,TRBJ1-3,TRBV7-2,14,once,CASSWGDAGNTIYF,TGTGCCAGCAGCTGGGGGGACGCCGGAAACACCATATATTTT
.,TRBJ2-5,TRBV11-1,12,.,CASEGDQETQYF,TGTGCCAGCGAGGGGGACCAAGAGACCCAGTACTTC
.,TRBJ1-1,TRBV7-9,11,.,CASTLYTEAFF,TGTGCCAGCACCCTATACACTGAAGCTTTCTTT
.,TRBJ1-1,TRBV28,13,few,CASSLTGYTEAFF,TGTGCCAGCAGTTTAACAGGGTACACTGAAGCTTTCTTT
TRBD2,TRBJ2-2,TRBV11-3,17,.,CASSLGVGGDYCGELFF,TGTGCCAGCAGCTTAGGGGTGGGGGGGGACTATTGCGGGGAGCTGTTTTTT
.,TRBJ2-6,TRBV5-1,16,once,CASSFSSGSGANVLTF,TGCGCCAGCAGCTTTAGTAGCGGCTCTGGGGCCAACGTCCTGACTTTC
TRBD1,TRBJ1-1,TRBV7-9,15,.,CASSSTGPGGQEAFF,TGTGCCAGCAGCTCCACGGGACCAGGGGGTCAGGAAGCTTTCTTT
TRBD2,TRBJ2-2,TRBV5-1,14,.,CASTAGANTGELFF,TGCGCCAGCACTGCGGGAGCGAACACCGGGGAGCTGTTTTTT
.,TRBJ2-1,TRBV5-4,16,.,CASSLEARGNYNEQFF,TGTGCCAGCAGCTTGGAGGCCAGGGGAAATTACAATGAGCAGTTCTTC